These 14 T cell receptor beta chains originate from one sample sequenced in a study of blood T cell repertoires in COVID-19. The protocol was immunoSEQ multiplex PCR, while the TCRdb copy is restricted to in-frame clones and leaves out a portion. The repertoire holds about 47,000 clones, with around 92% as singletons. The specimen was peripheral blood. The receptors shown here come from a man older than 75 with active or convalescent COVID-19.

This rearrangement joins TRBV6-5 to TRBJ2-3, with D uncertain. The V end lost 2 bases, the J end lost 6 bases, and 12 bases lay between the germline ends. CDR1 is MNHEY and CDR2 is SVGAGI in the germline V gene. The CDR3 extends over 14 amino acids. CDR3: CASSYDGLVDTQYF. The CDR3 coding sequence is TGTGCCAGCAGTTACGACGGGTTGGTGGATACGCAGTATTTT.

V gene TRBV3-1 (or the pseudogene TRBV3-2) combines with J gene TRBJ2-7; no definite D call. This CDR3 is 15 amino acids long. The ends were cut back, 1 base at V and 4 bases at J, with 14 bases in the middle. The germline V gene encodes CDR1 LGHDT and CDR2 YNNKEL (reference sequence). The CDR3 here is CASSQAKLERYEQYF. DNA for the CDR3: TGTGCCAGCAGCCAAGCAAAATTAGAGAGGTACGAGCAGTACTTC.

The chain couples TRBV28 to TRBJ1-1, with D tentatively TRBD1 (6 bases). V was cut by 5 bases and J by 0 bases, with 16 bases left in between. The CDR3 extends over 16 amino acids. Germline assignment: CDR1 MDHEN and CDR2 SYDVKM. CDR3 amino acids: CASSPGDGSMNTEAFF. The CDR3 coding sequence is TGTGCCAGCAGTCCAGGGGATGGGTCAATGAACACTGAAGCTTTCTTT.

V and J are TRBV9 and TRBJ1-1; D is unresolved. The CDR3 covers 15 residues. V lost 2 bases, J lost 1 base, and 12 bases lay in between. Germline V lookup: CDR1 SGDLS, CDR2 YYNGEE. The DNA of the CDR3 is TGTGCCAGCAGCGTTGGATGGGGAGGGAACACTGAAGCTTTCTTT. Translation: CASSVGWGGNTEAFF.

The chain employs TRBV5-1 and TRBJ2-2, with 8 bases that match TRBD1. Trimming cost V 4 bases and J 5 bases; bases outside gene matches: 4. CDR3 length equals 14 residues. Germline V gene data show CDR1 as SGHRS and CDR2 as YFSETQ. CDR3 DNA: TGCGCCAGCAGCACCGGACAGGGAACCGGGGAGCTGTTTTTT. Its translation: CASSTGQGTGELFF.

The chain carries TRBV5-1 and TRBJ2-7; perhaps TRBD1 as D (7 bases). Trimming stripped 0 bases from V and 6 bases from J, with 13 bases between. The germline gives CDR1 SGHRS, CDR2 YFSETQ. CDR3 length: 14 residues. For the CDR3, the DNA is TGCGCCAGCAGCTTGGCCATCCAGGGGGGCGAGCAGTACTTC. Its protein is CASSLAIQGGEQYF.

This sequence joins TRBV19 and TRBJ2-3, with D unclear. V was shortened by 3 bases and J by 0 bases, with 10 bases between the two germline ends. Germline lookup yields CDR1 LNHDA and CDR2 SQIVND (reference sequence). The CDR3 length is 15 residues. This chain's CDR3 is CASSILSASTDTQYF. DNA of the CDR3: TGTGCCAGTAGTATTCTGAGCGCTAGCACAGATACGCAGTATTTT.

The J gene is TRBJ2-2, the V gene TRBV10-3; 10 nucleotides agree with TRBD2. Germline CDR1 reads ENHRY; CDR2 reads SYGVKD. With V trimmed by 5 bases and J by 8 bases, 8 bases remained unmatched. CDR3 length equals 15 residues. The CDR3 bases are TGTGCCATCAGTAGTATAGCGGGAGGAAGGGGGGAGCTGTTTTTT. This encodes CAISSIAGGRGELFF.

J is TRBJ2-7 and V is TRBV9, with TRBD2 identical over 15 bases. V lost 4 bases, J lost 4 bases, and 6 bases stayed unmatched. This CDR3 region has 16 residues. Germline-derived CDR1 and CDR2 are SGDLS and YYNGEE. Here the CDR3 DNA reads TGTGCCAGCAGCCGCGGACTAGCGGGGGGGCAATACGAGCAGTACTTC. This codes for CASSRGLAGGQYEQYF.

The genes are TRBV19 and TRBJ1-2; the D gene is possibly TRBD1 (6 bases). V lost 7 bases, J lost 2 bases, and 26 bases lay in between. Germline V gene sequence: CDR1 LNHDA, CDR2 SQIVND (reference sequence). The CDR3 consists of 18 residues. Here the CDR3 reads CASTPGWGQGLLNYGYTF. In DNA, the CDR3 is TGTGCCAGTACCCCCGGGTGGGGGCAGGGGCTGTTGAACTATGGCTACACCTTC.

The chain recombines TRBV11-1 with TRBJ2-3; D call uncertain. Trimming stripped 5 bases from V and 2 bases from J, with 14 bases between. In germline, CDR1 is SGHAT, CDR2 FQDESV (reference sequence). This CDR3 region has 15 residues. The CDR3 nucleotides read TGTGCCAGCAGCCGGTTTACAGAGAACACAGATACGCAGTATTTT. Translated, it gives CASSRFTENTDTQYF.

The rearrangement joins TRBV5-1 to TRBJ2-5, with D perhaps matching TRBD1 (6 bases). This CDR3 has 15 amino acids. Per the germline V gene, CDR1 is SGHRS and CDR2 is YFSETQ. V lost 5 bases to trimming and J lost 0 bases, with 14 bases between them. Here the CDR3 DNA reads TGCGCCAGCAGTTTGACAGGATTGTACCAAGAGACCCAGTACTTC. Translation: CASSLTGLYQETQYF.

This clone appeared a single time. The gene calls are TRBV28 and TRBJ2-7; 9 nucleotides align to TRBD1. Germline V gene data show CDR1 as MDHEN and CDR2 as SYDVKM. This CDR3 has 13 amino acids. V dropped 9 bases and J dropped 3; count of bases not matched to a gene: 6. CDR3 amino acids: CASRPGQGYEQYF. The CDR3 DNA follows: TGTGCCAGTAGGCCGGGACAGGGCTACGAGCAGTACTTC.

CDR3 region: CASSRGANTGELFF. The CDR3 nucleotides are TGTGCCAGTAGTCGGGGGGCGAACACCGGGGAGCTGTTTTTT. The chain links TRBV19 to TRBJ2-2; 7 positions match TRBD2. The CDR3 has 14 residues. J was trimmed by 0 bases and V by 5 bases; bases with no gene match: 0. The germline gives CDR1 LNHDA, CDR2 SQIVND (reference sequence). The full variable domain, its missing parts supplied by reference TRBV19 and TRBJ2-2, is DGGITQSPKYLFRKEGQNVTLSCEQNLNHDAMYWYRQDPGQGLRLIYYSQIVNDFQKGDIAEGYSVSREKKESFPLTVTSAQKNPTAFYLCASSRGANTGELFFGEGSRLTVL.